This entry is about one TCR beta chain. Its antigen is unidentified. In the study's own analysis: ImmunoSEQ junction-only sequences lacked quality scores, so their filtering differed. Clones were sequenced by immunoSEQ multiplex PCR, and TCRdb holds only the in-frame ones, with some missing. V and J calls and clone size come straight from that table; D and trimming were deduced from the DNA. The table records about 1,500,000 clones, around 97% of them present only once. Germline CDR1 is MGHRA and CDR2 is YSYEKL. CDR3 length: 14 amino acids. Trimming stripped 2 bases from V and 8 bases from J, with 13 bases between. A split of CD4+ cells into CD45RA+ naive and CD45RA-negative memory subsets was performed. This entry is derived from a study of shared clonotypes between healthy human individuals. Findings and caveats of the study: In a few donors, around 5.5% of naive CD4 clonotypes appeared in common.

Source material: naive CD4+ T cells sorted from blood. The subset denotes: CD45RA+ positively selected. The clonotype comes from a man in his thirties or forties in good health. V is TRBV4-1 and J is TRBJ2-1; D tentatively fits TRBD1 or TRBD2 (5 bases each). As DNA, the CDR3 is TGCGCCAGCAGCCAACCGGGGCCTAAATATGAGCAGTTCTTC. As protein: CASSQPGPKYEQFF.